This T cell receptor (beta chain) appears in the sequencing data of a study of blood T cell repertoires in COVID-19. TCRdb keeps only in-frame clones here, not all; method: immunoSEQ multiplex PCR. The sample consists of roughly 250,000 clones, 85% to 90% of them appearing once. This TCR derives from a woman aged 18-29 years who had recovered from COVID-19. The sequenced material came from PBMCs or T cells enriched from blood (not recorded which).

CDR3 bases: TGTGCCAGCAGTTTAGGAGGTGGCGGGGTTTCCTACGAGCAGTACTTC. Its protein is CASSLGGGGVSYEQYF. V usage is TRBV27 and J usage is TRBJ2-7; TRBD2 is a possible D gene (6 bases). This CDR3 region has 16 residues. The germline V and J ends were trimmed by 2 bases and 1 base, with 15 bases remaining between them. Germline-derived CDR1 and CDR2 are MNHEY and SMNVEV (reference sequence).